Shown below are 11 T cell receptor beta chains from a single sample sequenced in a study of T cells after yellow fever vaccination. Via MiXCR, TCRdb re-called the 5' RACE reads, giving one row per CDR3 protein. The table has 27,000 or so distinct CDR3 sequences, nearly 4.5% seen once. The sequenced sample was CD8+ T cells sorted from PBMCs, obtained 5 days after the yellow fever booster vaccination. These TCRs come from a man aged 25 to 40 who received the YFV17D yellow fever vaccine.

This clonotype was found many times. V gene TRBV12-3 or TRBV12-4 combines with J gene TRBJ2-5; no definite D call. The CDR3 contains 13 residues. Trimming pared 7 bases from V and 0 bases from J, leaving 9 bases between. The CDR3 nucleotides are TGTGCCAGCAATACCCAGTACCAAGAGACCCAGTACTTC. Its translation: CASNTQYQETQYF.

This clonotype was seen at least ten times. The chain links TRBV11-2 to TRBJ2-1; no clear D gene. CDR1 and CDR2 (germline): SGHAT, FQNNGV. The CDR3 spans 14 residues. V was clipped by 5 bases and J by 5 bases, with 13 bases between them. CDR3 loop: CASSLPAAHNEQFF. DNA of the CDR3: TGTGCCAGCAGCCTCCCCGCGGCCCACAATGAGCAGTTCTTC.

At least ten counts were recorded for this clonotype. The rearrangement links TRBV5-4 to TRBJ2-1; D gene uncertain. The CDR3 has 16 amino acids. With 4 bases removed from V and 4 bases from J, the gap between germline ends came to 18 bases. Germline loops: CDR1 SGHNT, CDR2 YYREEE (reference sequence). DNA for the CDR3: TGTGCCAGCAGCAGAGGCCGCACCCCCCCTTACAATGAGCAGTTCTTC. Its translation is CASSRGRTPPYNEQFF.

Ten or more counts support this clonotype. The V and J genes are TRBV7-3 and TRBJ2-5; 7 nucleotides align to TRBD2. Germline CDR1 SGHTA, CDR2 FQGTGA. Germline trimming cut 5 bases from V and 5 bases from J; bases unmatched to any gene: 11. The CDR3 is made up of 15 amino acids. The CDR3 coding sequence is TGTGCCAGCAGCCCGACTCCTAGCGGTATGGAGACCCAGTACTTC. Translating it yields CASSPTPSGMETQYF. The full variable domain, with the rest looked up from reference TRBV7-3 and TRBJ2-5, is GAGVSQTPSNKVTEKGKYVELRCDPISGHTALYWYRQSLGQGPEFLIYFQGTGAADDSGLPNDRFFAVRPEGSVSTLKIQRTERGDSAVYLCASSPTPSGMETQYFGPGTRLLVL.

This clonotype was seen ten or more times. The gene calls are TRBV7-2 and TRBJ1-5; D may be TRBD1 (5 bases). CDR1 is SGHTA and CDR2 is FQGNSA in the germline V gene. The CDR3 covers 16 residues. Deletions cut 5 bases from V and 0 bases from J, with 14 bases between. CDR3 loop: CASSPLGGYSNQPQHF. In nucleotides, the CDR3 is TGTGCCAGCAGCCCCCTGGGGGGATATAGCAATCAGCCCCAGCATTTT.

This clonotype was counted at least ten times. V usage is TRBV7-6 and J usage is TRBJ2-3, with 10 bases lining up with TRBD2. This CDR3 is 16 amino acids long. J was trimmed by 4 bases and V by 5 bases; bases with no gene match: 9. Per the germline V gene, CDR1 is SGHVS and CDR2 is FNYEAQ. CDR3 sequence: CASSGSLAGDPDTQYF. CDR3 sequence (DNA): TGTGCCAGCAGCGGTAGTCTAGCGGGAGACCCAGATACGCAGTATTTT.

There are many counts of this clonotype. This chain joins TRBV5-5 and TRBJ2-2; D is uncertain. The germline V gene has CDR1 SGHKS and CDR2 YYEKEE (reference sequence). Trimming cost V 4 bases and J 1 base, with 11 bases left between them. This CDR3 region has 15 residues. The CDR3 bases are TGTGCCAGCAGCCCTTTTAGTGAGAACACCGGGGAGCTGTTTTTT. Translating it yields CASSPFSENTGELFF.

This clonotype was counted at least ten times. V usage is TRBV7-2 and J usage is TRBJ1-5; D is uncertain. There are 13 residues in the CDR3. Germline assignment: CDR1 SGHTA and CDR2 FQGNSA. Trimming pared 2 bases from V and 7 bases from J, leaving 9 bases between. The CDR3 sequence is CASSLWRRQPQHF. For the CDR3, the DNA is TGTGCCAGCAGCTTATGGAGGAGACAGCCCCAGCATTTT.

This clonotype has at least ten counts. The rearrangement links TRBV29-1 to TRBJ1-2; 11 bases match TRBD1. Germline V gives CDR1 SQVTM, CDR2 ANQGSEA. V shed 7 bases and J 0 bases; nucleotides not matched to a gene: 10. CDR3 size: 16 residues. The CDR3 DNA reads TGCAGCGCCCGGGACAGGGGGGAGTTCACTAACTATGGCTACACCTTC. As protein: CSARDRGEFTNYGYTF.

In this sample, this clonotype turned up many times. The junction differs from germline at one of its ends, possibly a read error. The chain recombines TRBV29-1 with TRBJ2-2; perhaps D is TRBD1 or TRBD2 (5 bases each). The germline CDR1 and CDR2 sequences are SQVTM and ANQGSEA. The CDR3 covers 17 residues. CDR3 sequence reads: CSVEGHRTAVGAGELFF. In DNA form, the CDR3 reads TGCAGCGTGGAAGGACACAGGACCGCCGTGGGGGCCGGGGAGCTGTTTTTT.

This clonotype was seen many times. J is TRBJ2-7 and V is TRBV18; D remains ambiguous. V lost 5 bases and J 2 bases, leaving 13 bases between the germline ends. Germline lookup yields CDR1 KGHSH and CDR2 LQKENI. The CDR3 has 14 amino acids. The CDR3 nucleotides are TGTGCCAGCTCATCCGACAAGATTCCCTACGAGCAGTACTTC. Translation: CASSSDKIPYEQYF.